The 11 T cell receptor beta chains below come from one sample, sequenced in a study of tumor-infiltrating lymphocytes in oesophageal squamous cell carcinoma. One entry per CDR3 protein, called by TCRdb with MiXCR from the PCR reads. This sample yields about 15,000 distinct CDR3 sequences, of which about 50% are seen a single time; around 18% belongs to the top ten. Sequencing input: esophageal tumor tissue. The receptor set was obtained from a male donor with esophageal squamous cell carcinoma.

This clonotype was seen a single time. V gene TRBV7-3 combines with J gene TRBJ2-7, with 10 bases lining up with TRBD1. The closer fit of TRBJ2-5 to the DNA end suggests the J call may be wrong. From germline, CDR1 is SGHTA and CDR2 FQGTGA. This CDR3 has 15 amino acids. CDR3 residues: CASSPTGGTQETQYF. The DNA of the CDR3 is TGTGCCAGCAGCCCGACAGGGGGCACGCAAGAGACCCAGTACTTC.

The V call is TRBV7-8, the J call TRBJ2-5; D call uncertain. The J call could be wrong; TRBJ2-7 is a better fit for the DNA end. The length of the CDR3 is 13 residues. Germline V lookup: CDR1 SGHVS, CDR2 FQNEAQ. The CDR3 nucleotides read TGTGCCAGCAGCTTCGACGACACCTACGAGCAGTACTTC. Amino acids: CASSFDDTYEQYF.

V gene TRBV11-2 combines with J gene TRBJ2-5, with D perhaps matching TRBD2 (6 bases). The end of the DNA fits TRBJ2-1 better, so the J call may be wrong. This CDR3 is 15 amino acids long. Germline V gives CDR1 SGHAT, CDR2 FQNNGV. CDR3 in amino acids: CASSRDFLGGGEQFF. In DNA, the CDR3 is TGTGCCAGCAGCAGGGACTTTTTGGGCGGTGGTGAGCAGTTCTTC.

The chain carries TRBV7-2 and TRBJ2-7, with 10 positions matching TRBD1. The end of the DNA aligns better with TRBJ1-2, so the J call may be wrong. From germline, CDR1 is SGHTA and CDR2 FQGNSA. The length of the CDR3 is 16 residues. This CDR3 reads CASSADNRDRGYGYTF. DNA for the CDR3: TGTGCCAGCAGCGCAGATAACCGGGACAGGGGCTATGGCTACACCTTC.

There are many counts of this clonotype. J is TRBJ2-7 and V is TRBV6-1, with TRBD2 matching 10 bases. Germline V CDR1 and CDR2: MNHNS, SASEGT. The CDR3 loop spans 14 amino acids. J was trimmed by 3 bases and V by 1 base; bases with no gene match: 0. CDR3 region: CASSEGTSGYEQYF. The CDR3 DNA reads TGTGCCAGCAGTGAAGGGACTAGCGGCTACGAGCAGTACTTC.

V gene TRBV11-2 combines with J gene TRBJ2-7; D call uncertain. The better agreement between TRBJ2-1 and the DNA end casts doubt on the J call. CDR1 SGHAT and CDR2 FQNNGV come from the germline V gene. The CDR3 covers 13 residues. CDR3 protein: CASSLGIANEQFF. In nucleotides, the CDR3 is TGTGCCAGCAGCCTAGGGATAGCCAATGAGCAGTTCTTC.

The chain has TRBV6-6 and TRBJ2-1, with a weak D call TRBD1 (5 bases). V was shortened by 2 bases and J by 7 bases, with 18 bases between the two germline ends. This CDR3 has 16 amino acids. Germline CDR1 MNHNY, CDR2 SVGAGI (reference sequence). The CDR3 spells CASSYVGPAYRNEQFF. The CDR3 DNA follows: TGTGCCAGCAGTTACGTGGGCCCGGCCTACAGGAATGAGCAGTTCTTC.

The chain uses TRBV27 and TRBJ2-3; possibly TRBD2 for D (6 bases). Trimming cost V 6 bases and J 14 bases, with 27 bases left between them. CDR1 and CDR2 from the germline V gene are MNHEY and SMNVEV (reference sequence). The CDR3 is made up of 15 amino acids. DNA of the CDR3: TGTGCCAGCAGGTCGAGGGAGGCGAACACCGGGGAGCTGTATTTT. This translates into CASRSREANTGELYF.

The chain combines TRBV28 with TRBJ2-4; TRBD1 matches at 7 bases. The DNA end is more similar to TRBJ2-1, so the J call may be wrong. From germline, CDR1 is MDHEN and CDR2 SYDVKM. The CDR3 consists of 14 residues. This CDR3 is CASSLVTGHNEQFF. The CDR3 DNA reads TGTGCCAGCAGTTTAGTGACAGGGCACAATGAGCAGTTCTTC.

V gene TRBV11-2 combines with J gene TRBJ2-7; D tentatively fits TRBD1 or TRBD2 (5 bases each). Germline values: CDR1 SGHAT, CDR2 FQNNGV. V was shortened by 3 bases and J by 2 bases, with 11 bases between the two germline ends. CDR3 length: 14 residues. Here the CDR3 DNA reads TGTGCCAGCAGCTTCCGGGACGGTACCTACGAGCAGTACTTC. It translates to CASSFRDGTYEQYF.

This clonotype was observed once. The chain combines TRBV6-1 with TRBJ2-5, with TRBD2 matching over 11 bases. The J call may be mistaken, given a closer DNA end match to TRBJ2-1. CDR1 and CDR2 from the germline V gene are MNHNS and SASEGT. CDR3 length: 15 amino acids. CDR3 sequence (DNA): TGTGCCAGCAGACTTACTAGCGGGGGATACAATGAGCAGTTCTTC. Translating gives CASRLTSGGYNEQFF.